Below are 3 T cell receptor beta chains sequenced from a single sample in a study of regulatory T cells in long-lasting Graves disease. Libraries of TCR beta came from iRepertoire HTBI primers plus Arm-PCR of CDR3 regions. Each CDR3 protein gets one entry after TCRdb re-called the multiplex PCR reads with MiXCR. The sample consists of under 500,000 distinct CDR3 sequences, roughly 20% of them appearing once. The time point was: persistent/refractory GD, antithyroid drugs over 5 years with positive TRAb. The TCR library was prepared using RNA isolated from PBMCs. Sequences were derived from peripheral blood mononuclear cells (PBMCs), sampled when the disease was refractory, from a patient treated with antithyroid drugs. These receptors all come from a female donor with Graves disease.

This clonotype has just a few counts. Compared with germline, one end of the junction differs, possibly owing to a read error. The CDR3 nucleotides are TGCGCCAGCAGCTTGGGACAGAACACAGATACCCAGTATTTT. Translated, it gives CASSLGQNTDTQYF. This chain links TRBV5-1 with TRBJ2-3; D possibly corresponds to TRBD1 (5 bases). CDR1 is SGHRS, CDR2 YFSETQ, per germline. The CDR3 has 14 amino acids. The full variable domain, rest sourced from reference TRBV5-1 and TRBJ2-3, is KAGVTQTPRYLIKTRGQQVTLSCSPISGHRSVSWYQQTPGQGLQFLFEYFSETQRNKGNFPGRFSGRQFSNSRSEMNVSTLELGDSALYLCASSLGQNTDTQYFGPGTRLTVL.

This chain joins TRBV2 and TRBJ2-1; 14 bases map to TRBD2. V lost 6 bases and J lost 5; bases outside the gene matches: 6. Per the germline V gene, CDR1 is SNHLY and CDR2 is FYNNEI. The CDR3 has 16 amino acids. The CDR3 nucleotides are TGTGCCAGCAGAGGGACTAGCGGGAGAGAAAACAATGAGCAGTTCTTC. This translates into CASRGTSGRENNEQFF.

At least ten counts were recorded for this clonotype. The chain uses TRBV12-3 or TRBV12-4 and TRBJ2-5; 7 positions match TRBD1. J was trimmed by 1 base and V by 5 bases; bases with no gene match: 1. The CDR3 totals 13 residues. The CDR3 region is CASSRQGQETQYF. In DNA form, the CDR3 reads TGTGCCAGCAGTCGACAGGGCCAAGAGACCCAGTACTTC.